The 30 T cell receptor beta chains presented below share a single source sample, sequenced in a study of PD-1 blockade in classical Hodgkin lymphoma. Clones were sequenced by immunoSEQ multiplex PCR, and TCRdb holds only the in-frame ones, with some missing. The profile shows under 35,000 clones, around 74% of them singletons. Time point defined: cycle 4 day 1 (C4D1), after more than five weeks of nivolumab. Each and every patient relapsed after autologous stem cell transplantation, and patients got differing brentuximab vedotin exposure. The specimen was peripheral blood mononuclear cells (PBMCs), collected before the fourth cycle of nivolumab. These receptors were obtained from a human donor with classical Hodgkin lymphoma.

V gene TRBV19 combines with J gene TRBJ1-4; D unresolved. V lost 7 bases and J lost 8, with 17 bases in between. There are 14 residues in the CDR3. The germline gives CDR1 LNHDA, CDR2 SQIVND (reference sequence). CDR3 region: CASTRTADLEKLFF. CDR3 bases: TGTGCCAGTACCCGGACTGCGGACCTCGAAAAACTGTTTTTT.

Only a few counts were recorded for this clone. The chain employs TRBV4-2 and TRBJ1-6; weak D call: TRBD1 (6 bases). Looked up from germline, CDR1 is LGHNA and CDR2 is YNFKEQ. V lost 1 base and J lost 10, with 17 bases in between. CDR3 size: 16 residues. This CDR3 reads CASSQAGGPGYSPLHF. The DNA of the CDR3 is TGTGCCAGCAGCCAAGCGGGGGGGCCAGGGTACTCACCCCTCCACTTT.

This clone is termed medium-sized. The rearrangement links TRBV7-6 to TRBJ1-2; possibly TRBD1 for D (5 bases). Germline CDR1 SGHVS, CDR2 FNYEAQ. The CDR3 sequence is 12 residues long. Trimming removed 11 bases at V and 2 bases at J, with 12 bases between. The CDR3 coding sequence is TGTGCCGGGGGGGACGGGAACTATGGCTACACCTTC. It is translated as CAGGDGNYGYTF.

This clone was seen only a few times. This CDR3 is CASSMDPSYEQYF. The DNA for the CDR3 is TGTGCCAGTAGTATGGATCCGAGCTACGAGCAGTACTTC. The chain joins TRBV19 to TRBJ2-7; D is undetermined. Germline V gene sequence: CDR1 LNHDA, CDR2 SQIVND (reference sequence). This CDR3 comprises 13 residues. Trimming removed 3 bases from V and 3 bases from J, with 9 bases in between. The full variable domain, rest sourced from reference TRBV19 and TRBJ2-7, is DGGITQSPKYLFRKEGQNVTLSCEQNLNHDAMYWYRQDPGQGLRLIYYSQIVNDFQKGDIAEGYSVSREKKESFPLTVTSAQKNPTAFYLCASSMDPSYEQYFGPGTRLTVT.

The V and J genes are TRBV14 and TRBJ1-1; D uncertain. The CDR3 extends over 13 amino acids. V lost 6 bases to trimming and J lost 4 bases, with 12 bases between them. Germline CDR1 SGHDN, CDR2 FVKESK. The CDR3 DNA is TGTGCCAGCAGAGTAGATGGATCCACTGAAGCTTTCTTT. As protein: CASRVDGSTEAFF.

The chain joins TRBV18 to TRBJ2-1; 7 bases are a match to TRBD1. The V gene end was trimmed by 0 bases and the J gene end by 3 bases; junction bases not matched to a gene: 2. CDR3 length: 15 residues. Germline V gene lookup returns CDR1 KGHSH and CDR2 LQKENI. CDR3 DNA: TGTGCCAGCTCACCACCGGGACAGAGCTACAATGAGCAGTTCTTC. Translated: CASSPPGQSYNEQFF.

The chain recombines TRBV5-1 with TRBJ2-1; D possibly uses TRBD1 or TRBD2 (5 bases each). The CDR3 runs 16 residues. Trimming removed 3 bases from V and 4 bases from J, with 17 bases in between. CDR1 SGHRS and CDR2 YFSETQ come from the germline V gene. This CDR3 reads CASSWDQSRSYNEQFF. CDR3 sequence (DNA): TGCGCCAGCAGCTGGGACCAGAGCCGGTCGTACAATGAGCAGTTCTTC.

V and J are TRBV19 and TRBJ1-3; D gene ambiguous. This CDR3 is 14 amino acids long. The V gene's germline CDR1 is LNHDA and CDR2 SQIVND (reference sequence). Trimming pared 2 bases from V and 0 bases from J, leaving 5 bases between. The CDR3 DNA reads TGTGCCAGTAGTATAAGTCTCTCTGGAAACACCATATATTTT. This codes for CASSISLSGNTIYF.

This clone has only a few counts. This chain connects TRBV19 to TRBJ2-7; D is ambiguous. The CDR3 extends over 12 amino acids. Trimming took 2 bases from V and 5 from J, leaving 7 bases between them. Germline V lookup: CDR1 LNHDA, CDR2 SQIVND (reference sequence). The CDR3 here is CASSISRNEQYF. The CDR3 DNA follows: TGTGCCAGTAGTATATCTAGGAACGAGCAGTACTTC.

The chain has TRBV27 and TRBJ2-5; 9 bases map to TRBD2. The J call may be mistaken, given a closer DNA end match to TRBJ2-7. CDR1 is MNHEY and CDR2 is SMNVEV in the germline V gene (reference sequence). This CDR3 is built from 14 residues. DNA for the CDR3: TGTGCCAGCTCAATGACTAGCGGATTCTACGAGCAGTACTTC. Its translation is CASSMTSGFYEQYF.

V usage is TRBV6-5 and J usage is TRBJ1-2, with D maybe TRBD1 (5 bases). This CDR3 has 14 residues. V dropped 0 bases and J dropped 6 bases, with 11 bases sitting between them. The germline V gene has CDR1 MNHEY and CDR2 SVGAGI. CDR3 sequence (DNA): TGTGCCAGCAGTTACTCGGCAGGGCACAATGGCTACACCTTC. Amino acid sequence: CASSYSAGHNGYTF.

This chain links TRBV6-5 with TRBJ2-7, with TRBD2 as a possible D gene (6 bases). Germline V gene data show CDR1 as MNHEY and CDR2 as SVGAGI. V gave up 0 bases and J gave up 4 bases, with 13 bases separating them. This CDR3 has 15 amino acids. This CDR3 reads CASSYSRGTDYEQYF. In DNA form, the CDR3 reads TGTGCCAGCAGTTACTCTCGCGGGACGGATTACGAGCAGTACTTC.

The CDR3 DNA sequence: TGTGCCAGCTCACCTGGTCCAGTGGTTTTCTACGAGCAGTACTTC. Amino acid sequence: CASSPGPVVFYEQYF. The chain is built from TRBV18 and TRBJ2-7; D gene uncertain. The CDR3 extends over 15 amino acids. The V end was cut by 3 bases, the J end by 3 bases, with 15 bases between. Germline CDR1 reads KGHSH; CDR2 reads LQKENI.

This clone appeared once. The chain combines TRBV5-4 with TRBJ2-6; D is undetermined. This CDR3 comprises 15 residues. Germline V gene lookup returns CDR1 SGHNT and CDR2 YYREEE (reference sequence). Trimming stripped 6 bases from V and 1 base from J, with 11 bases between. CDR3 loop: CASKILGSGANVLTF. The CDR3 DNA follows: TGTGCCAGCAAAATCCTTGGATCTGGGGCCAACGTCCTGACTTTC.

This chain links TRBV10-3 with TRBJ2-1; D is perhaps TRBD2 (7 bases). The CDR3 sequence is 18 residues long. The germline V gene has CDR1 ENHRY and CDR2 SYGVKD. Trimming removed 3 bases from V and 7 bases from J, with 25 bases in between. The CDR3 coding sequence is TGTGCCATCAGTGAAAGGGGTAGAGGACAGCGGGGCGAGAATGAGCAGTTCTTC. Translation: CAISERGRGQRGENEQFF.

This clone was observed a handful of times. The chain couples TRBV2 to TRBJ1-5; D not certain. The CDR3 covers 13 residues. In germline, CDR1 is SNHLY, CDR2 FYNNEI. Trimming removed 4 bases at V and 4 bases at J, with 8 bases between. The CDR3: CASSVAGNQPQHF. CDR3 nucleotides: TGTGCCAGCAGTGTCGCCGGGAATCAGCCCCAGCATTTT.

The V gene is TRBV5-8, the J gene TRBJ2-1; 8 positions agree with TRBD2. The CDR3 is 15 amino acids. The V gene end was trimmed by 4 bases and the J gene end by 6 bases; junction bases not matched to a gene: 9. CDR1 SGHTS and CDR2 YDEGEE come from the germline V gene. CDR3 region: CASSQRTSLSNEQFF. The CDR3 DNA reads TGTGCCAGCAGCCAGCGGACTAGCCTCTCCAATGAGCAGTTCTTC. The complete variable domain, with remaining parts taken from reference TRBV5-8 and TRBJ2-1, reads EAGVTQSPTHLIKTRGQQATLRCSPISGHTSVYWYQQALGLGLQFLLWYDEGEERNRGNFPPRFSGRQFPNYSSELNVNALELEDSALYLCASSQRTSLSNEQFFGPGTRLTVL.

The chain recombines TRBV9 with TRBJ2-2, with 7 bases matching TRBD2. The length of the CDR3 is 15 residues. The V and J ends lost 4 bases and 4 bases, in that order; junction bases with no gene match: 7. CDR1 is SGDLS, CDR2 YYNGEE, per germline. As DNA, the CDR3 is TGTGCCAGCAGCCCGGCTAGCGGTGGCACCGGGGAGCTGTTTTTT. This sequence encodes CASSPASGGTGELFF. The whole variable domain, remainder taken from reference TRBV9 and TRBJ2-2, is DSGVTQTPKHLITATGQRVTLRCSPRSGDLSVYWYQQSLDQGLQFLIQYYNGEERAKGNILERFSAQQFPDLHSELNLSSLELGDSALYFCASSPASGGTGELFFGEGSRLTVL.

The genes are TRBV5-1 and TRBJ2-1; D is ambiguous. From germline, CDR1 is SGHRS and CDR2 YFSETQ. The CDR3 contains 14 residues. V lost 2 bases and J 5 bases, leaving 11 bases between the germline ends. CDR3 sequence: CASSFALDDNEQFF. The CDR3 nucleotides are TGCGCCAGCAGCTTTGCCCTAGATGACAATGAGCAGTTCTTC. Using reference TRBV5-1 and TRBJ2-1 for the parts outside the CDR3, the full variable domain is KAGVTQTPRYLIKTRGQQVTLSCSPISGHRSVSWYQQTPGQGLQFLFEYFSETQRNKGNFPGRFSGRQFSNSRSEMNVSTLELGDSALYLCASSFALDDNEQFFGPGTRLTVL.

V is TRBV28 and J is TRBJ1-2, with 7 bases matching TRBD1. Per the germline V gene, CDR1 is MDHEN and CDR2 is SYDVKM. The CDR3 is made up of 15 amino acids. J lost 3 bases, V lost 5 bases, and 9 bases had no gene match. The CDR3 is CASSRAGGMDYGYTF. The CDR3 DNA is TGTGCCAGCAGTAGGGCAGGGGGGATGGACTATGGCTACACCTTC.

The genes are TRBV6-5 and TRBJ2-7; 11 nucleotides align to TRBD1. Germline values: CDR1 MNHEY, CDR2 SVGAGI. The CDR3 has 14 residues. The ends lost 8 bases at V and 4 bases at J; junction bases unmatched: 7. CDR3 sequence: CASCSGQGGYEQYF. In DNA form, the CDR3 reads TGTGCCAGCTGTTCGGGACAGGGGGGGTACGAGCAGTACTTC.

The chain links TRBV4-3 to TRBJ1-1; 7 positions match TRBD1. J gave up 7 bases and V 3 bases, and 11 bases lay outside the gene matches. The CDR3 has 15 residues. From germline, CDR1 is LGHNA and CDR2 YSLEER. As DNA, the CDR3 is TGCGCCAGCAGCCAGAATGCAGGGGGGTACGGTGAAGCTTTCTTT. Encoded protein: CASSQNAGGYGEAFF.

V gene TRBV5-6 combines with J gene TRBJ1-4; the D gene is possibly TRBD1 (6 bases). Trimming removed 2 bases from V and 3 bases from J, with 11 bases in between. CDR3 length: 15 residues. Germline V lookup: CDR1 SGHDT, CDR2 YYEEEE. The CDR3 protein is CASSLQGASNEKLFF. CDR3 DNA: TGTGCCAGCAGCTTACAGGGTGCTTCTAATGAAAAACTGTTTTTT.

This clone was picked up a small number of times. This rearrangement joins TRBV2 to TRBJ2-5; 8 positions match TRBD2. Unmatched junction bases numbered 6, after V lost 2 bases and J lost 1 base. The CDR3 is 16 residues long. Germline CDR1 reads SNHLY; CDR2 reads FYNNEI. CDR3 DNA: TGTGCCAGCAGTGAATTTACGGGGGGGCCCCAAGAGACCCAGTACTTC. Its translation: CASSEFTGGPQETQYF.

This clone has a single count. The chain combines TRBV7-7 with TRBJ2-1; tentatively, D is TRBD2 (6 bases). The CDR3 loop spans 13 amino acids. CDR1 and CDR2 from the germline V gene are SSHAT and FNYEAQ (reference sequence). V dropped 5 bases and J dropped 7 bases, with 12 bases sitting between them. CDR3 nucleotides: TGTGCCAGCAGCCAGGGAGGCCTGAATGAGCAGTTCTTC. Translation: CASSQGGLNEQFF.

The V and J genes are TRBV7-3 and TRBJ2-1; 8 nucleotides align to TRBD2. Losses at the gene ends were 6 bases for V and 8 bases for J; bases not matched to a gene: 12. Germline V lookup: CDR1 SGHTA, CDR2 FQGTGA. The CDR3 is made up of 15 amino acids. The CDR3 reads CASSQIAGTVYEQFF. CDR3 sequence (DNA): TGTGCCAGCAGTCAAATAGCGGGAACTGTATATGAGCAGTTCTTC.

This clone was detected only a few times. CDR3 nucleotide sequence: TGTGCCAGCAGCGTAGGTGGCGCTGGAAACACCATATATTTT. Translated: CASSVGGAGNTIYF. The V and J genes are TRBV9 and TRBJ1-3; D is undetermined. Germline V CDR1 and CDR2: SGDLS, YYNGEE. The CDR3 runs 14 residues. The germline V and J ends were trimmed by 0 bases and 2 bases, with 6 bases remaining between them.

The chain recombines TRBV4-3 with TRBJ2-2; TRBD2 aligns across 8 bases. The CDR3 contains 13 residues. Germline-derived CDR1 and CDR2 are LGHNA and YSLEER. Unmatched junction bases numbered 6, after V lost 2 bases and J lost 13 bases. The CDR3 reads CASSQRTGGPLFF. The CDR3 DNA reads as TGCGCCAGCAGCCAACGAACGGGGGGGCCGCTGTTTTTT.

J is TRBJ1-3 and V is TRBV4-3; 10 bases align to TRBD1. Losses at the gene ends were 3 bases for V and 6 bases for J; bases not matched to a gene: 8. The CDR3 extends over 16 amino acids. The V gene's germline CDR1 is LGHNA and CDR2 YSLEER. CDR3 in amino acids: CASSQHAGTGVNTIYF. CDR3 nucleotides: TGCGCCAGCAGCCAGCACGCCGGGACAGGGGTAAACACCATATATTTT.

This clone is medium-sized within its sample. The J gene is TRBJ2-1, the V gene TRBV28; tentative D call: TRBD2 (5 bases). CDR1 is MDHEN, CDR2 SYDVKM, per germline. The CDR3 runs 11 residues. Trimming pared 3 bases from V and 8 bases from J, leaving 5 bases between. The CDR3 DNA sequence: TGTGCCAGCAGTTTTAGCGATGAGCAGTTCTTC. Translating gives CASSFSDEQFF.